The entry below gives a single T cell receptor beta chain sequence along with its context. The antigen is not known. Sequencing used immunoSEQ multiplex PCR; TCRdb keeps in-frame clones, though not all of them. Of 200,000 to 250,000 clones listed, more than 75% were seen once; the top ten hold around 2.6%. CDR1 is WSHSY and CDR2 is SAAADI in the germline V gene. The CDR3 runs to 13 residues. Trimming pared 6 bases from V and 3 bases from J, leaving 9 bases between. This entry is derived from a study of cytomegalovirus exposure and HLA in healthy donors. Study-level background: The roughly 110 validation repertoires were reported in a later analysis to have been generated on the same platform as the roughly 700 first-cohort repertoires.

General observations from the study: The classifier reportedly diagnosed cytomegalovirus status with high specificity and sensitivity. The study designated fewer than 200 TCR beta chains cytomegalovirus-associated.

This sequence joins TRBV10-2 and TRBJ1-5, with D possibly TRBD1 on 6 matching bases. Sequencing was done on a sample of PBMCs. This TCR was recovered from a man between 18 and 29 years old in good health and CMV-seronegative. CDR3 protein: CASRTGPNQPQHF. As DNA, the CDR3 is TGCGCCAGCAGGACAGGTCCCAATCAGCCCCAGCATTTT.